Below, 23 T cell receptor beta chains from the same sample are listed, as sequenced in a study of T cell responses to AZD1222 COVID-19 vaccine. The assay was immunoSEQ multiplex PCR, and TCRdb's table has in-frame clones only and misses some. The sample yields roughly 180,000 clones, about nine tenths seen once. Sequenced here: peripheral blood, sampled on day 0 of AZD1222 vaccination. Receptors originate from an adult in good health.

This clone was picked up one time. The rearrangement uses TRBV30 and TRBJ2-1; a weak D match, TRBD1 (6 bases). V dropped 0 bases and J dropped 8 bases, with 8 bases sitting between them. The CDR3 runs 12 residues. The germline V gene has CDR1 GTSNPN and CDR2 SVGIG (reference sequence). This CDR3 is CAWSVGADEQFF. The CDR3 nucleotides are TGTGCCTGGAGTGTGGGGGCTGATGAGCAGTTCTTC. The entire variable domain, with the rest obtained from reference TRBV30 and TRBJ2-1, is as follows: SQTIHQWPATLVQPVGSPLSLECTVEGTSNPNLYWYRQAAGRGLQLLFYSVGIGQISSEVPQNLSASRPQDRQFILSSKKLLLSDSGFYLCAWSVGADEQFFGPGTRLTVL.

V is TRBV28 and J is TRBJ2-1; TRBD2 matches at 7 bases. CDR1 is MDHEN and CDR2 is SYDVKM in the germline V gene. The CDR3 runs 14 residues. Unmatched junction bases numbered 7, after V lost 5 bases and J lost 6 bases. CDR3 bases: TGTGCCAGCAGTCCCCCGGCGGGGGTCAATGAGCAGTTCTTC. It is translated as CASSPPAGVNEQFF.

A word on this clone: The sample holds other DNA sequences that translate to the same CDR3. The V and J genes are TRBV6-2 or TRBV6-3 and TRBJ2-7; 7 bases map to TRBD1. V was pared by 6 bases and J by 2 bases, with 4 bases of the junction left unmatched. Germline CDR1 is MNHEY and CDR2 is SVGEGT. The CDR3 is 13 residues long. CDR3 region: CASSFGQAYEQYF. In DNA, the CDR3 is TGTGCCAGCAGCTTTGGACAGGCCTACGAGCAGTACTTC.

The chain is built from TRBV24-1 and TRBJ1-3; D is ambiguous. The germline V gene encodes CDR1 KGHDR and CDR2 SFDVKD. Trimming took off 2 bases at V and 0 bases at J, with 4 bases between the two ends. The CDR3 covers 14 residues. Here the CDR3 reads CATSDYRSGNTIYF. DNA of the CDR3: TGTGCCACCAGTGATTATCGCTCTGGAAACACCATATATTTT.

The V gene is TRBV19, the J gene TRBJ1-6, with TRBD1 matching over 8 bases. CDR1 and CDR2 from the germline V gene are LNHDA and SQIVND (reference sequence). This CDR3 region has 14 residues. The J segment lost 7 bases and the V segment lost 10 bases, leaving 9 bases of the junction unmatched. For the CDR3, the DNA is TGTGCCACCCGGACAGGGTACGGCAATTCACCCCTCCACTTT. It encodes CATRTGYGNSPLHF.

The chain combines TRBV6-5 with TRBJ1-2; a possible D gene is TRBD1 (5 bases). The CDR3 runs 13 residues. Trimming removed 6 bases from V and 6 bases from J, with 14 bases in between. CDR1 and CDR2 (germline): MNHEY, SVGAGI. The CDR3 region is CASRVWGDNGYTF. The CDR3 nucleotides read TGTGCCAGCAGGGTTTGGGGGGATAATGGCTACACCTTC.

This chain joins TRBV18 and TRBJ1-1, with 10 bases lining up with TRBD1. Germline assignment: CDR1 KGHSH and CDR2 LQKENI. The V gene end was trimmed by 3 bases and the J gene end by 7 bases; junction bases not matched to a gene: 2. The CDR3 covers 13 residues. CDR3 sequence: CASSPGQGIEAFF. CDR3 sequence (DNA): TGTGCCAGCTCACCGGGACAGGGGATTGAAGCTTTCTTT.

For this clone: Distinct nucleotide sequences in the sample also encode this CDR3. The rearrangement links TRBV5-1 to TRBJ2-3; 9 bases agree with TRBD2. CDR3 length equals 15 residues. J was trimmed by 0 bases and V by 4 bases; bases with no gene match: 3. Germline V lookup: CDR1 SGHRS, CDR2 YFSETQ. CDR3: CASSLAGTSTDTQYF. The DNA of the CDR3 is TGCGCCAGCAGCCTAGCGGGGACGAGCACAGATACGCAGTATTTT.

V is TRBV19 and J is TRBJ2-1; possibly TRBD1 or TRBD2 for D (5 bases each). The germline CDR1 and CDR2 sequences are LNHDA and SQIVND (reference sequence). Between the trimmed V and J ends, which lost 1 base and 4 bases, there was a span of 20 bases. This CDR3 has 18 residues. The CDR3 loop reads CASSIVGQGVVGYNEQFF. CDR3 bases: TGTGCCAGTAGTATAGTTGGTCAGGGAGTAGTGGGATACAATGAGCAGTTCTTC.

V usage is TRBV6-5 and J usage is TRBJ1-3, with 7 bases that match TRBD1. With 4 bases clipped from V and 1 base from J, the junction kept 4 bases outside the gene matches. The CDR3 totals 15 residues. Germline CDR1 and CDR2: MNHEY and SVGAGI. CDR3 sequence (DNA): TGTGCCAGCAGTTTCCCGACAGGGTCTGGAAACACCATATATTTT. Its protein product is CASSFPTGSGNTIYF.

The chain employs TRBV5-4 and TRBJ1-1; 10 bases are shared with TRBD1. The CDR3 covers 16 residues. V lost 2 bases, J lost 1 base, and 5 bases stayed unmatched. The germline gives CDR1 SGHNT, CDR2 YYREEE (reference sequence). CDR3 amino acids: CASSLRQGARNTEAFF. As DNA, the CDR3 is TGTGCCAGCAGCTTACGACAGGGGGCGCGGAACACTGAAGCTTTCTTT.

The sample holds a few counts of this clone. This chain links TRBV7-2 with TRBJ2-1; no definite D call. The CDR3 contains 14 residues. The germline V gene encodes CDR1 SGHTA and CDR2 FQGNSA. Trimming removed 5 bases at V and 8 bases at J, with 16 bases between. In DNA, the CDR3 is TGTGCCAGCAGCCCTCTAGGGTCTGCCGATGAGCAGTTCTTC. Protein sequence: CASSPLGSADEQFF.

The chain couples TRBV29-1 to TRBJ1-1, with 8 bases aligning to TRBD1. The germline V gene has CDR1 SQVTM and CDR2 ANQGSEA. There are 13 residues in the CDR3. Trimming cost V 4 bases and J 9 bases; bases outside gene matches: 10. The DNA for the CDR3 is TGCAGCGTTGGTTCAGGGGGCATGTTGAAAGCTTTCTTT. This encodes CSVGSGGMLKAFF. Based on the CDR3 plus reference TRBV29-1 and TRBJ1-1, the full variable domain is SAVISQKPSRDICQRGTSLTIQCQVDSQVTMMFWYRQQPGQSLTLIATANQGSEATYESGFVIDKFPISRPNLTFSTLTVSNMSPEDSSIYLCSVGSGGMLKAFFGQGTRLTVV.

CDR3 sequence: CASSGPGQNTEAFF. DNA for the CDR3: TGTGCCAGCAGTGGACCGGGGCAGAACACTGAAGCTTTCTTT. V and J are TRBV28 and TRBJ1-1, with TRBD1 as a possible D gene (5 bases). The V gene lost 5 bases and the J gene lost 1 base, with 11 bases spanning the gap. There are 14 residues in the CDR3. Germline V gene sequence: CDR1 MDHEN, CDR2 SYDVKM.

The V call is TRBV7-8, the J call TRBJ1-4; possibly TRBD1 for D (5 bases). Germline V lookup: CDR1 SGHVS, CDR2 FQNEAQ. This CDR3 contains 15 residues. Trimming removed 1 base at V and 6 bases at J, with 12 bases between. The CDR3 loop is CASSLGSQVYEKLFF. CDR3 bases: TGTGCCAGCAGCTTAGGATCACAGGTCTATGAAAAACTGTTTTTT.

The chain is built from TRBV9 and TRBJ1-4, with unresolved D. CDR3 length: 14 amino acids. V lost 0 bases and J 7 bases, leaving 10 bases between the germline ends. Looked up from germline, CDR1 is SGDLS and CDR2 is YYNGEE. The CDR3 nucleotides are TGTGCCAGCAGCGTAGATGACCGCCTTGAAAAACTGTTTTTT. Encoded protein: CASSVDDRLEKLFF.

This chain links TRBV3-1 (or the pseudogene TRBV3-2) with TRBJ1-2; a possible D gene is TRBD1 (6 bases). The germline V gene has CDR1 LGHDT and CDR2 YNNKEL (reference sequence). V was pared by 6 bases and J by 2 bases, with 16 bases between. The CDR3 is made up of 15 amino acids. The CDR3 bases are TGTGCCAGCAGATCGGTGGGGGCCGCGAACTATGGCTACACCTTC. Its translation is CASRSVGAANYGYTF.

The chain uses TRBV2 and TRBJ1-1, with D maybe TRBD1 (5 bases). The germline V and J ends were trimmed by 8 bases and 0 bases, with 10 bases remaining between them. The CDR3 is 13 amino acids. CDR1 is SNHLY and CDR2 is FYNNEI in the germline V gene. The CDR3 sequence: CASGAEVNTEAFF. Here the CDR3 DNA reads TGTGCCAGCGGGGCAGAAGTGAACACTGAAGCTTTCTTT. The whole variable domain, filled in from reference TRBV2 and TRBJ1-1, reads EPEVTQTPSHQVTQMGQEVILRCVPISNHLYFYWYRQILGQKVEFLVSFYNNEISEKSEIFDDQFSVERPDGSNFTLKIRSTKLEDSAMYFCASGAEVNTEAFFGQGTRLTVV.

The chain joins TRBV6-1 to TRBJ2-7, with D possibly being TRBD1 (6 bases). The CDR3 covers 16 residues. V shed 1 base and J shed 3 bases, with 16 bases lying between them. Per germline, CDR1 MNHNS and CDR2 SASEGT. Here the CDR3 reads CASSEGYRGFRYEQYF. For the CDR3, the DNA is TGTGCCAGCAGTGAAGGATATAGGGGGTTCCGCTACGAGCAGTACTTC.

This chain uses TRBV7-2 with TRBJ1-2; TRBD1 agrees at 7 bases. V trimming: 5 bases; J trimming: 4 bases; junction bases outside the gene matches: 7. Germline CDR1 and CDR2: SGHTA and FQGNSA. This CDR3 comprises 14 residues. CDR3 amino acids: CASSRQGGAYGYTF. For the CDR3, the DNA is TGTGCCAGCAGCCGGCAGGGGGGGGCCTATGGCTACACCTTC.

The chain is built from TRBV28 and TRBJ1-2; D not certain. The V gene lost 5 bases and the J gene lost 1 base, with 14 bases spanning the gap. This CDR3 has 15 residues. Germline lookup yields CDR1 MDHEN and CDR2 SYDVKM. CDR3 sequence: CASSHYQYINYGYTF. Written as DNA, the CDR3 is TGTGCCAGCAGTCACTATCAGTACATTAACTATGGCTACACCTTC.

The V call is TRBV6-6, the J call TRBJ1-5; D call uncertain. The length of the CDR3 is 16 residues. The germline CDR1 and CDR2 sequences are MNHNY and SVGAGI (reference sequence). Deletions cut 8 bases from V and 2 bases from J, with 19 bases between. The DNA for the CDR3 is TGTGCCAGCGATCCTGGTTCGGGTTTGGGCAATCAGCCCCAGCATTTT. Amino acids: CASDPGSGLGNQPQHF.

The chain couples TRBV4-1 to TRBJ1-6, with a possible D match to TRBD1 (5 bases). Trimming took off 3 bases at V and 7 bases at J, with 10 bases between the two ends. CDR3 length equals 14 residues. The germline V gene encodes CDR1 MGHRA and CDR2 YSYEKL. The CDR3 loop is CASSHMGQNSPLHF. The CDR3 DNA reads as TGCGCCAGCAGCCATATGGGGCAGAATTCACCCCTCCACTTT.